Each of the 12 T cell receptor beta chains below was sequenced from the same sample in a study of radiotherapy plus CTLA-4 blockade in lung cancer. The table came from immunoSEQ multiplex PCR; TCRdb's copy has only in-frame clones and leaves some out. The table shows 58,000 or so clones, with less than 80% occurring only once. The material sequenced was peripheral blood, taken from a patient treated with radiotherapy plus ipilimumab. These receptors came from a human donor with non-small cell lung cancer who had a complete response to radiotherapy plus ipilimumab.

V usage is TRBV2 and J usage is TRBJ2-3; 12 bases line up with TRBD2. Germline CDR1 and CDR2: SNHLY and FYNNEI. V dropped 4 bases and J dropped 2; count of bases not matched to a gene: 10. This CDR3 is built from 18 residues. Here the CDR3 reads CASSGTILAGGPTDTQYF. Written as DNA, the CDR3 is TGTGCCAGCAGTGGCACCATACTAGCGGGGGGCCCCACAGATACGCAGTATTTT.

The CDR3 coding sequence is TGTGCCAGCAGTTACCGGGACAGGGTTTACGAGCAGTACTTC. Protein product: CASSYRDRVYEQYF. J is TRBJ2-7 and V is TRBV6-5, with 9 bases lining up with TRBD1. J was trimmed by 4 bases and V by 2 bases; bases with no gene match: 3. Germline CDR1 and CDR2: MNHEY and SVGAGI. The CDR3 totals 14 residues.

The V and J genes are TRBV5-1 and TRBJ2-2; TRBD1 agrees at 9 bases. The CDR3 covers 16 residues. The junction had 2 bases not matched to a gene; V was cut back by 0 bases and J by 2 bases. Germline CDR1 reads SGHRS; CDR2 reads YFSETQ. The CDR3 loop is CASSLGTGDNTGELFF. The CDR3 DNA reads as TGCGCCAGCAGCTTGGGGACAGGGGACAACACCGGGGAGCTGTTTTTT. The variable domain in full, completed from reference TRBV5-1 and TRBJ2-2, reads KAGVTQTPRYLIKTRGQQVTLSCSPISGHRSVSWYQQTPGQGLQFLFEYFSETQRNKGNFPGRFSGRQFSNSRSEMNVSTLELGDSALYLCASSLGTGDNTGELFFGEGSRLTVL.

This chain joins TRBV5-6 and TRBJ2-5; 9 bases line up with TRBD1. V lost 2 bases to trimming and J lost 0 bases; unmatched junction nucleotides: 2. The CDR3 loop spans 15 amino acids. CDR1 SGHDT and CDR2 YYEEEE come from the germline V gene. Here the CDR3 reads CASSLGTGNQETQYF. In DNA, the CDR3 is TGTGCCAGCAGCTTAGGGACAGGGAACCAAGAGACCCAGTACTTC.

The genes are TRBV5-4 and TRBJ2-1; 11 bases are a match to TRBD2. Germline V gene sequence: CDR1 SGHNT, CDR2 YYREEE (reference sequence). J gave up 3 bases and V 3 bases, and 5 bases lay outside the gene matches. The CDR3 is 16 residues long. CDR3 loop: CASSSTSGSSYNEQFF. The CDR3 DNA reads as TGTGCCAGCAGCTCAACTAGCGGGAGTAGCTACAATGAGCAGTTCTTC. Drawing the rest from reference TRBV5-4 and TRBJ2-1, the complete variable domain is ETGVTQSPTHLIKTRGQQVTLRCSSQSGHNTVSWYQQALGQGPQFIFQYYREEENGRGNFPPRFSGLQFPNYSSELNVNALELDDSALYLCASSSTSGSSYNEQFFGPGTRLTVL.

V gene TRBV4-1 combines with J gene TRBJ1-6, with unresolved D. The ends were cut back, 2 bases at V and 10 bases at J, with 27 bases in the middle. CDR1 is MGHRA and CDR2 is YSYEKL in the germline V gene. The CDR3 runs 19 residues. This CDR3 reads CASSQNPSLRGSRRSPLHF. The CDR3 DNA follows: TGCGCCAGCAGCCAAAATCCCTCCTTACGCGGGTCCCGGAGGTCACCCCTCCACTTT.

The V call is TRBV12-2, the J call TRBJ2-5; TRBD2, as called in the table, went unchecked against the DNA. TRBV12-2 is assigned pseudogene status. The CDR3 consists of 14 residues. CDR3 nucleotides: TGTGCAAGTCGCATCGATGCGTACCAAGAGACCCAGTACTTC. Translating it yields CASRIDAYQETQYF.

CDR3 loop: CASSPQTGSSYEQYF. The CDR3 bases are TGTGCCAGCAGCCCCCAGACAGGGAGCTCCTACGAGCAGTACTTC. The chain is built from TRBV7-2 and TRBJ2-7; 7 nucleotides align to TRBD1. The CDR3 has 15 amino acids. The germline V gene encodes CDR1 SGHTA and CDR2 FQGNSA. The V and J ends lost 5 bases and 0 bases, in that order; junction bases with no gene match: 7.

The CDR3 DNA is TGTGCCAGCAGCTTAGAGTTGGGGCCTCCTTCCACAGATACGCAGTATTTT. Amino acids: CASSLELGPPSTDTQYF. V is TRBV11-3 and J is TRBJ2-3, with a tentative D call TRBD1 (5 bases). This CDR3 has 17 residues. The germline V gene has CDR1 SGHNT and CDR2 YENEEA. Trimming pared 0 bases from V and 2 bases from J, leaving 15 bases between.

The chain has TRBV2 and TRBJ1-6; 10 positions match TRBD1. The CDR3 totals 15 residues. CDR1 SNHLY and CDR2 FYNNEI come from the germline V gene. V shed 4 bases, J shed 9 bases, and the junction held 6 bases outside the gene matches. The CDR3 loop reads CASSGQGAQFSPLHF. In DNA, the CDR3 is TGTGCCAGCAGTGGACAGGGGGCGCAATTTTCACCCCTCCACTTT.

The chain links TRBV7-9 to TRBJ1-2; TRBD1 matches 10 bases. CDR3 size: 14 residues. J was trimmed by 2 bases and V by 3 bases; bases with no gene match: 0. Germline V lookup: CDR1 SEHNR, CDR2 FQNEAQ (reference sequence). The DNA for the CDR3 is TGTGCCAGCAGCTTGACAGGGGGCAACTATGGCTACACCTTC. It encodes CASSLTGGNYGYTF.

This clone was observed once. The DNA for the CDR3 is TGTGCCAGCAGCTCGATCCTTGCCGGGACTTATCGCAAAGAGACCCAGTACTTC. It yields the protein CASSSILAGTYRKETQYF. The rearrangement joins TRBV7-9 to TRBJ2-5, with D tentatively TRBD2 (6 bases). The CDR3 is 18 residues long. Germline CDR1 reads SEHNR; CDR2 reads FQNEAQ (reference sequence). V lost 4 bases to trimming and J lost 3 bases, with 24 bases between them.